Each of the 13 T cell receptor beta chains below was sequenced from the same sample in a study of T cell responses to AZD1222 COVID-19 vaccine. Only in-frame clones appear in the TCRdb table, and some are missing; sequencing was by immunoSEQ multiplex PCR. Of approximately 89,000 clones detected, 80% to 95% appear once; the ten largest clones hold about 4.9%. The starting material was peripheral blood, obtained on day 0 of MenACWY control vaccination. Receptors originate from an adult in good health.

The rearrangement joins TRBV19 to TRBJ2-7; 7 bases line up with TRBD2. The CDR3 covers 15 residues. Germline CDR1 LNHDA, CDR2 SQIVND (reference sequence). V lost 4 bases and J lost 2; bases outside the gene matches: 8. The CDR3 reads CASSTHSGYPYEQYF. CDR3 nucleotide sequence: TGTGCCAGTAGTACCCATAGCGGGTACCCCTACGAGCAGTACTTC.

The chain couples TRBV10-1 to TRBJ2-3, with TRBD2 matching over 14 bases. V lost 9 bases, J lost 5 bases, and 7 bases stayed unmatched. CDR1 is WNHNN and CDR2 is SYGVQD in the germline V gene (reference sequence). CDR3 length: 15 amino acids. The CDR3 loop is CASHPGTSGRDTQYF. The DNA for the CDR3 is TGCGCCAGTCACCCCGGGACTAGCGGGAGAGATACGCAGTATTTT.

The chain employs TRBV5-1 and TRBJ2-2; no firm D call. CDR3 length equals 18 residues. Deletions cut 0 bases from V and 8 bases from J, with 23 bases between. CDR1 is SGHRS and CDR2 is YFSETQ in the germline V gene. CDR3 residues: CASSLGVRKPLGVGELFF. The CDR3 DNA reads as TGCGCCAGCAGCTTGGGGGTCAGAAAACCCCTAGGAGTTGGGGAGCTGTTTTTT.

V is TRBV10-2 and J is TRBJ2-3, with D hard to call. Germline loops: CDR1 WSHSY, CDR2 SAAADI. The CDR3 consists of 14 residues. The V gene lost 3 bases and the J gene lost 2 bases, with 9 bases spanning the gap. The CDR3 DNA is TGCGCCAGCAGTGATGGTTTAGCCACAGATACGCAGTATTTT. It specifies CASSDGLATDTQYF.

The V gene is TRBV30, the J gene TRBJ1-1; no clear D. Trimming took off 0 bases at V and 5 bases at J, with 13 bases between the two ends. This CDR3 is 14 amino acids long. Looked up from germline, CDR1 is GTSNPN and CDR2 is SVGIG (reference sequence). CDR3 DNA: TGTGCCTGGAGTGTACTGGGAATTGGGACTGAAGCTTTCTTT. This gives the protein CAWSVLGIGTEAFF.

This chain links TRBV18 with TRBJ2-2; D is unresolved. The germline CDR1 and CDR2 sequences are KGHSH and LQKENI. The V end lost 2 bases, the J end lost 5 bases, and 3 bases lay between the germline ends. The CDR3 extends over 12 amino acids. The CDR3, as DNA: TGTGCCAGCTCACCATCTACCGGGGAGCTGTTTTTT. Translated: CASSPSTGELFF.

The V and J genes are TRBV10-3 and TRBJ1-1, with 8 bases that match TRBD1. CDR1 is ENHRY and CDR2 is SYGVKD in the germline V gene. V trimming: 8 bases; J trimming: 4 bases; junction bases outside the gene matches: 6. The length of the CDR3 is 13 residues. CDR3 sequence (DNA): TGTGCCATCTCGGGACAGGAGGTCACTGAAGCTTTCTTT. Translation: CAISGQEVTEAFF.

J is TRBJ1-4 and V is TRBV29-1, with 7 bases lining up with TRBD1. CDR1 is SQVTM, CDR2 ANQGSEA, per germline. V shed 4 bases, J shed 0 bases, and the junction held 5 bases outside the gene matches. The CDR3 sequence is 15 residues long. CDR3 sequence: CSVGDSPSTNEKLFF. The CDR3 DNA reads TGCAGCGTTGGGGACAGCCCCTCAACTAATGAAAAACTGTTTTTT.

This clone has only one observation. The CDR3 DNA sequence: TGTGCCAGCAGAGCCGGGACAGGGGAGACCCAGTACTTC. It codes for CASRAGTGETQYF. The chain combines TRBV12-3 or TRBV12-4 with TRBJ2-5, with TRBD1 identical over 9 bases. The junction had 4 bases not matched to a gene; V was cut back by 6 bases and J by 5 bases. The CDR3 consists of 13 residues.

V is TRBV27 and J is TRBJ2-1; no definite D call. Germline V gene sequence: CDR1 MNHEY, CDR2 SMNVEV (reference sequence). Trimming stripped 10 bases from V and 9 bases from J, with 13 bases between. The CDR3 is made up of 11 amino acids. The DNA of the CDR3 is TGTGCCATTCTTCGGGCCGGTGAGCAGTTCTTC. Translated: CAILRAGEQFF.

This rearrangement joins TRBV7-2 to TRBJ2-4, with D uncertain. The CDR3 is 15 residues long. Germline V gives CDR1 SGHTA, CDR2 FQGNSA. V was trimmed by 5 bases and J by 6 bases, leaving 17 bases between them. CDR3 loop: CASSQQSVVGNIQYF. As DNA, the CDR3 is TGTGCCAGCAGCCAACAGTCCGTAGTTGGAAACATTCAGTACTTC.

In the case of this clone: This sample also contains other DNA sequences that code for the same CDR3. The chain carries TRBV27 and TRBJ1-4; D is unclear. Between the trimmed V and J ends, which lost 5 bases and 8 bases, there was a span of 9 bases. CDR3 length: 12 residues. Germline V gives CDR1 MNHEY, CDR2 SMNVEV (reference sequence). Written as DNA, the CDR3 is TGTGCCAGCAGTCTTAGTGGAGAAAAACTGTTTTTT. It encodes CASSLSGEKLFF.

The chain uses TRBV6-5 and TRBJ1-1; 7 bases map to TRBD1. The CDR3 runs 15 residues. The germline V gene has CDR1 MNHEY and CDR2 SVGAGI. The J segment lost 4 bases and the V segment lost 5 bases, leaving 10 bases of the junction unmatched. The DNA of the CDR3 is TGTGCCAGCAGTACAGGACAGGTGGTGAGCACTGAAGCTTTCTTT. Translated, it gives CASSTGQVVSTEAFF.